The 7 T cell receptor beta chains reported below all come from one sample, sequenced in a study of blood T cell repertoires in COVID-19. Only in-frame clones appear in the TCRdb table, and some are missing; sequencing was by immunoSEQ multiplex PCR. The repertoire holds a few hundred thousand clones, with approximately 80% as singletons. Sequencing input: peripheral blood. These receptors all come from a man between 50 and 59 years old with active or convalescent COVID-19.

This clone has only one observation. The chain recombines TRBV6-5 with TRBJ1-2; 7 positions agree with TRBD1. Trimming at V came to 7 bases and at J to 2 bases, leaving 7 bases not matched to a gene. The CDR3 has 14 amino acids. Germline CDR1 is MNHEY and CDR2 is SVGAGI. The CDR3 region has the DNA TGTGCCAGCAAACCACAGGGGCTGAACTATGGCTACACCTTC. Translating it yields CASKPQGLNYGYTF.

The chain links TRBV5-1 to TRBJ1-4; 8 bases match TRBD1. J was trimmed by 0 bases and V by 4 bases; bases with no gene match: 2. The CDR3 spans 15 residues. CDR1 SGHRS and CDR2 YFSETQ come from the germline V gene. CDR3: CASSPTGATNEKLFF. The CDR3 region has the DNA TGCGCCAGCAGCCCGACAGGGGCAACTAATGAAAAACTGTTTTTT.

The chain carries TRBV4-2 and TRBJ1-4; 7 nucleotides agree with TRBD1. With V trimmed by 4 bases and J by 8 bases, 10 bases remained unmatched. The CDR3 length is 15 residues. Germline loops: CDR1 LGHNA, CDR2 YNFKEQ. CDR3 in DNA: TGTGCCAGCAGCCCGAGGGGACAGATAGAGGAAAAACTGTTTTTT. Protein sequence: CASSPRGQIEEKLFF.

The chain employs TRBV19 and TRBJ2-7; maybe TRBD1 (6 bases). The CDR3 is 14 amino acids. Between the trimmed V and J ends, which lost 5 bases and 1 base, there was a span of 12 bases. CDR1 is LNHDA and CDR2 is SQIVND in the germline V gene (reference sequence). The CDR3 region has the DNA TGTGCCAGTAGTGGAAGGGACATATCCTACGAGCAGTACTTC. This codes for CASSGRDISYEQYF.

The chain combines TRBV5-4 with TRBJ2-5; 12 nucleotides line up with TRBD2. Trimming at V came to 3 bases and at J to 5 bases, leaving 8 bases not matched to a gene. The CDR3 is made up of 16 amino acids. Germline values: CDR1 SGHNT, CDR2 YYREEE (reference sequence). The CDR3 here is CASSSGLAGGGETQYF. In DNA form, the CDR3 reads TGTGCCAGCAGCTCGGGACTAGCGGGTGGTGGCGAGACCCAGTACTTC.

The CDR3, as DNA: TGTGCCAGTAGCCAGCGAGGCCAGGGGGCCTACGAGCAGTACTTC. Residues: CASSQRGQGAYEQYF. This chain connects TRBV19 to TRBJ2-7, with 7 positions matching TRBD1. The CDR3 length is 15 residues. In germline, CDR1 is LNHDA, CDR2 SQIVND (reference sequence). V was clipped by 6 bases and J by 2 bases; unmatched bases: 10.

J is TRBJ2-5 and V is TRBV10-3; 11 bases fit TRBD2. Trimming at V came to 6 bases and at J to 5 bases, leaving 5 bases not matched to a gene. This CDR3 spans 14 amino acids. Germline loops: CDR1 ENHRY, CDR2 SYGVKD. This CDR3 is CAISTTSGIETQYF. The CDR3 DNA reads TGTGCCATCAGCACGACTAGCGGGATCGAGACCCAGTACTTC.